These T cell receptor beta chains were read from a single sample in a study of CD8+ T cells in alopecia areata. Some clones are missing from TCRdb's copy, which holds only in-frame ones; the method was immunoSEQ multiplex PCR. The repertoire holds about 120,000 clones, with over 60% as singletons. The sequencing input was CD4+ T cells sorted from blood. These receptors came from a human donor in good health. CDR3s include the opening cysteine and the closing phenylalanine or tryptophan. The order of the fields is CDR3 DNA, CDR3 protein, J gene, V gene, D gene, clone size. D genes are given only for firm matches. The size entry is marked missing in some rows and otherwise reads once, few, many or a size class.

CDR3nt: TGTGCCAGCAGCATCTCCTGGGGGAACTCTGGAAACACCATATATTTT; CDR3aa: CASSISWGNSGNTIYF; j_gene: TRBJ1-3; v_gene: TRBV9; d_gene: NA; abundance: NA
CDR3nt: TGTGCCTGGAGTACCATCCCTCCGGGACTAGCGGGGGGGAGGAGCACCGGGGAGCTGTTTTTT; CDR3aa: CAWSTIPPGLAGGRSTGELFF; j_gene: TRBJ2-2; v_gene: TRBV30; d_gene: TRBD2; abundance: NA
CDR3nt: TGTGCCAGCAGCGGCAGGGGGCGCGGGGACATTCAGTACTTC; CDR3aa: CASSGRGRGDIQYF; j_gene: TRBJ2-4; v_gene: TRBV5-6; d_gene: TRBD1; abundance: few
CDR3nt: TGTGCCAGCAGCTCAGGGAGGTCCTACAATGAGCAGTTCTTC; CDR3aa: CASSSGRSYNEQFF; j_gene: TRBJ2-1; v_gene: TRBV5-4; d_gene: NA; abundance: NA
CDR3nt: TGTGCCAGCAGTGAGGACAGGGGTTACACCGGGGAGCTGTTTTTT; CDR3aa: CASSEDRGYTGELFF; j_gene: TRBJ2-2; v_gene: TRBV2; d_gene: TRBD1; abundance: NA
CDR3nt: TGTGCCAGCAGCGGGCGGCTGACCGGTAGCGCTGAGCAGTTCTTC; CDR3aa: CASSGRLTGSAEQFF; j_gene: TRBJ2-1; v_gene: TRBV2; d_gene: NA; abundance: NA
CDR3nt: TGTGCCAGCAGTTACACCAACAGGGGGAGCACAGATACGCAGTATTTT; CDR3aa: CASSYTNRGSTDTQYF; j_gene: TRBJ2-3; v_gene: TRBV6-5; d_gene: TRBD1; abundance: few
CDR3nt: TGTGCTTCCATGGGGGTCACAGATACGCAGTATTTT; CDR3aa: CASMGVTDTQYF; j_gene: TRBJ2-3; v_gene: TRBV2; d_gene: NA; abundance: few
CDR3nt: TGTGCCAGCACCAATTTCGGGGGGTACACTGAAGCTTTCTTT; CDR3aa: CASTNFGGYTEAFF; j_gene: TRBJ1-1; v_gene: TRBV5-6; d_gene: NA; abundance: NA
CDR3nt: TGTGCCAGCAGCTTCCGCCCCGGTGTCTACGAGCAGTACTTC; CDR3aa: CASSFRPGVYEQYF; j_gene: TRBJ2-7; v_gene: TRBV5-6; d_gene: NA; abundance: NA
CDR3nt: TGCAGCGTCGGGACAGGAAGGCCTGGCTACACCTTC; CDR3aa: CSVGTGRPGYTF; j_gene: TRBJ1-2; v_gene: TRBV29-1; d_gene: TRBD1; abundance: NA
CDR3nt: TGCGCCAGCAGCTCTACAGGGGGCGTGGGCGAGCAGTACTTC; CDR3aa: CASSSTGGVGEQYF; j_gene: TRBJ2-7; v_gene: TRBV5-1; d_gene: TRBD1; abundance: NA
CDR3nt: TGCAGCGCCCCGAGGGGAGGCAATCAGCCCCAGCATTTT; CDR3aa: CSAPRGGNQPQHF; j_gene: TRBJ1-5; v_gene: TRBV29-1; d_gene: NA; abundance: NA